The rows below give T cell receptor beta chains drawn from one sample of a study of cytomegalovirus exposure and HLA in healthy donors. TCRdb's copy holds only in-frame clones and misses some; the assay was immunoSEQ multiplex PCR. The table shows some 140,000 clones, with roughly 77% occurring only once. The sample was PBMCs. The source of these receptors is a female donor in good health and CMV-seronegative. Each CDR3 is given with its conserved first and last residue. Each record gives: D gene, J gene, V gene, clone size, CDR3 protein, CDR3 DNA. D genes are given only for firm matches. Clone size appears in some rows only: once, few, many, or a class for an expanded clone.

NA,TRBJ2-5,TRBV5-1,NA,CASSLGTGGQETQYF,TGCGCCAGCAGCTTGGGAACCGGGGGACAAGAGACCCAGTACTTC
NA,TRBJ1-1,TRBV29-1,NA,CSVTVNTEAFF,TGCAGCGTGACAGTGAACACTGAAGCTTTCTTT
NA,TRBJ1-4,TRBV11-2,NA,CASSLGYSTNEKLFF,TGTGCCAGCAGCTTAGGGTACAGCACAAATGAAAAACTGTTTTTT
NA,TRBJ2-5,TRBV5-1,NA,CATSRGGQQETQYF,TGCGCCACCTCCCGCGGCGGTCAGCAAGAGACCCAGTACTTC
NA,TRBJ2-7,TRBV4-3,few,CASSKAGVGYEQYF,TGCGCCAGCAGCAAGGCAGGGGTTGGATACGAGCAGTACTTC
TRBD2,TRBJ2-1,TRBV6-6,NA,CASSYSTSGLYNEQFF,TGTGCCAGCAGTTACTCGACTAGCGGGTTATACAATGAGCAGTTCTTC
TRBD2,TRBJ2-5,TRBV5-1,NA,CASSSGLALETQYF,TGCGCCAGCAGCTCTGGACTAGCGTTGGAGACCCAGTACTTC
NA,TRBJ1-5,TRBV28,NA,CASSWGTRRHQPQHF,TGTGCCAGCAGTTGGGGAACCCGGAGGCATCAGCCCCAGCATTTT
TRBD1,TRBJ1-5,TRBV5-4,NA,CASSIGGQGNQPQHF,TGTGCCAGCAGCATTGGAGGACAGGGAAATCAGCCCCAGCATTTT
TRBD1,TRBJ1-1,TRBV25-1,NA,CASSKGQGRGTEAFF,TGTGCCAGCAGTAAGGGACAGGGCCGAGGAACTGAAGCTTTCTTT
NA,TRBJ1-5,TRBV15,NA,CATSRDRGGFGSNQPQHF,TGTGCCACCAGCAGAGATCGGGGGGGGTTTGGGAGCAATCAGCCCCAGCATTTT
NA,TRBJ2-1,TRBV30,NA,CAWNGQGLNEQFF,TGTGCCTGGAACGGACAGGGACTAAATGAGCAGTTCTTC
NA,TRBJ2-3,TRBV6-5,NA,CASSYASAGTQYF,TGTGCCAGCAGTTACGCTAGTGCGGGTACGCAGTATTTT
TRBD1,TRBJ1-2,TRBV19,NA,CASVPMTGDYGYTF,TGTGCCAGTGTGCCCATGACAGGGGACTATGGCTACACCTTC
TRBD1,TRBJ2-7,TRBV5-5,NA,CASSVTGDLNEQYF,TGTGCCAGCAGTGTGACAGGGGACCTCAACGAGCAGTACTTC
NA,TRBJ2-1,TRBV4-1,NA,CASSQEVGSSYNEQFF,TGCGCCAGCAGCCAAGAAGTCGGGAGCTCCTACAATGAGCAGTTCTTC
TRBD1,TRBJ1-2,TRBV30,NA,CAWSAPGTANYGYTF,TGTGCCTGGAGTGCCCCCGGGACAGCTAACTATGGCTACACCTTC
NA,TRBJ2-3,TRBV19,NA,CASSPGFTDTQYF,TGTGCCAGTAGCCCGGGGTTCACAGATACGCAGTATTTT
NA,TRBJ2-7,TRBV21-1,NA,CASSKDRLFRGLADYEQYF,TGTGCCAGCAGCAAAGATCGTTTATTCCGGGGACTAGCGGACTACGAGCAGTACTTC
TRBD1,TRBJ2-2,TRBV6-4,few,CASSLDRGTGELFF,TGTGCCAGCAGTCTGGACAGGGGTACCGGGGAGCTGTTTTTT
NA,TRBJ1-1,TRBV7-3,NA,CASSLTYRNTEAFF,TGTGCCAGCAGCTTAACGTACAGGAACACTGAAGCTTTCTTT
TRBD2,TRBJ2-1,TRBV4-3,NA,CASSQELLAGGYYEQFF,TGCGCCAGCAGCCAAGAGCTACTAGCGGGGGGGTATTATGAGCAGTTCTTC
TRBD1,TRBJ2-3,TRBV7-2,NA,CASSLTGAVTDTQYF,TGTGCCAGCAGCTTAACAGGGGCTGTCACAGATACGCAGTATTTT
NA,TRBJ2-7,TRBV27,NA,CASSRLGGGYEQYF,TGTGCCAGCAGTCGCCTAGGGGGGGGCTACGAGCAGTACTTC
NA,TRBJ1-5,TRBV6-1,NA,CASSLGGGNQPQHF,TGTGCCAGCAGTCTCGGGGGGGGAAATCAGCCCCAGCATTTT
NA,TRBJ1-2,TRBV30,NA,CAWKFRGYGYTF,TGTGCCTGGAAGTTCAGGGGCTATGGCTACACCTTC
NA,TRBJ1-1,TRBV6-5,NA,CASSYTAGVMNTEAFF,TGTGCCAGCAGTTATACGGCAGGGGTTATGAACACTGAAGCTTTCTTT
TRBD1,TRBJ1-1,TRBV11-3,NA,CASSSDRAGAFF,TGTGCCAGCAGCTCGGACAGGGCTGGTGCTTTCTTT
NA,TRBJ2-2,TRBV9,NA,CASGDFLLAGELFF,TGTGCCAGCGGGGACTTTCTCCTTGCCGGGGAGCTGTTTTTT
NA,TRBJ1-1,TRBV14,NA,CASSQDPRGVNEAFF,TGTGCCAGCAGCCAAGACCCCAGGGGTGTGAATGAAGCTTTCTTT
NA,TRBJ1-5,TRBV29-1,NA,CSVVLGSEPQHF,TGCAGCGTTGTTCTGGGCTCCGAGCCCCAGCATTTT
TRBD1,TRBJ1-2,TRBV27,NA,CASRTGGGAGYTF,TGTGCCAGCAGGACAGGGGGCGGGGCAGGCTACACCTTC
TRBD2,TRBJ2-7,TRBV6-1,NA,CAIHYPSGQSYEQYF,TGTGCCATCCACTACCCTAGCGGGCAATCCTACGAGCAGTACTTC
NA,TRBJ1-2,TRBV10-3,NA,CAISESGGKRSYTF,TGTGCCATCAGTGAGTCCGGCGGGAAGAGGAGCTACACCTTC
TRBD1,TRBJ2-7,TRBV18,once,CASSPLDRGNEQYF,TGTGCCAGCTCACCATTGGACAGGGGAAACGAGCAGTACTTC
TRBD1,TRBJ1-2,TRBV5-6,NA,CASTTGGFYGYTF,TGTGCCAGCACCACAGGGGGTTTCTATGGCTACACCTTC
TRBD1,TRBJ2-1,TRBV30,NA,CAEGQENYNEQFF,TGTGCAGAAGGACAGGAGAACTACAATGAGCAGTTCTTC
TRBD1,TRBJ1-5,TRBV18,once,CASSLTGEYQPQHF,TGTGCCAGCTCACTGACAGGGGAATATCAGCCCCAGCATTTT
NA,TRBJ2-5,TRBV5-4,NA,CASSNNYYETQYF,TGTGCCAGCAGCAATAACTACTACGAGACCCAGTACTTC
TRBD2,TRBJ2-3,TRBV7-2,NA,CASSSGLAGGTDTQYF,TGTGCCAGCAGCTCGGGACTAGCGGGGGGCACAGATACGCAGTATTTT
NA,TRBJ2-1,TRBV5-1,NA,CASSPLYKSYYNEQFF,TGCGCCAGCAGCCCCCTTTACAAAAGTTACTACAATGAGCAGTTCTTC
TRBD2,TRBJ2-7,TRBV28,NA,CASSSTGTSGTYEQYF,TGTGCCAGCAGTTCAACCGGGACTAGCGGGACCTACGAGCAGTACTTC
NA,TRBJ2-5,TRBV27,NA,CASSLSFGGGETQYF,TGTGCCAGCAGTTTATCGTTTGGAGGAGGGGAGACCCAGTACTTC
NA,TRBJ2-7,TRBV29-1,NA,CSVARQEPYEQYF,TGCAGCGTTGCCCGACAGGAGCCCTACGAGCAGTACTTC
NA,TRBJ1-1,TRBV5-1,NA,CASTQGVNTEAFF,TGCGCCAGCACCCAAGGGGTGAACACTGAAGCTTTCTTT
NA,TRBJ2-5,TRBV2,NA,CASSEGGQQETQYF,TGTGCCAGCAGTGAGGGGGGACAGCAAGAGACCCAGTACTTC
TRBD2,TRBJ2-3,TRBV28,NA,CASSPWGGSKDTQYF,TGTGCCAGCAGCCCCTGGGGGGGGTCGAAAGATACGCAGTATTTT
NA,TRBJ2-3,TRBV27,NA,CASSPRGDSTDTQYF,TGTGCCAGCAGCCCCCGGGGAGACAGCACAGATACGCAGTATTTT
NA,TRBJ1-1,TRBV27,NA,CASSLRRSNTEAFF,TGTGCCAGCAGTTTACGCCGGTCGAACACTGAAGCTTTCTTT
TRBD2,TRBJ2-3,TRBV7-2,NA,CASSWGRGGALDTQYF,TGTGCCAGCAGCTGGGGGCGCGGGGGGGCTTTAGATACGCAGTATTTT
NA,TRBJ1-1,TRBV27,NA,CASSLGPSVHTEAFF,TGTGCCAGCAGTTTAGGCCCGTCCGTGCACACTGAAGCTTTCTTT
NA,TRBJ2-7,TRBV7-2,NA,CASSLMSPYEQYF,TGTGCCAGCAGCTTAATGTCTCCCTACGAGCAGTACTTC
NA,TRBJ2-5,TRBV28,NA,CASSFGGQQETQYF,TGTGCCAGCAGTTTCGGGGGGCAACAAGAGACCCAGTACTTC
NA,TRBJ2-7,TRBV6-5,NA,CASSYSERDFYEQYF,TGTGCCAGCAGTTACTCCGAGCGTGACTTCTACGAGCAGTACTTC
NA,TRBJ2-7,TRBV5-6,NA,CASSLGACEQYF,TGTGCCAGCAGCTTGGGGGCCTGCGAGCAGTACTTC
NA,TRBJ2-7,TRBV10-1,NA,CASSESRLRGTDEQYF,TGCGCCAGCAGTGAGTCACGCTTACGCGGGACGGACGAGCAGTACTTC
NA,TRBJ1-1,TRBV6-1,NA,CATSGENMNTEAFF,TGTGCCACCTCAGGGGAAAACATGAACACTGAAGCTTTCTTT
TRBD2,TRBJ2-5,TRBV7-7,NA,CASSYIASGEETQYF,TGTGCTAGCAGCTATATCGCTAGCGGTGAAGAGACCCAGTACTTC
NA,TRBJ2-4,TRBV19,NA,CASSIGGLAKNIQYF,TGTGCCAGTAGTATAGGAGGGCTAGCCAAAAACATTCAGTACTTC